The rows below give T cell receptor beta chains drawn from one sample of a study of T-cell memory formation after mild COVID-19. In TCRdb, the 5' RACE reads were re-called with MiXCR into one record per CDR3 protein. The sample lists about 290,000 distinct CDR3 sequences, more than 15% occurring once. Sequencing was carried out using PBMCs or a T cell subset sorted from them (not recorded which). These receptors were collected from a man in his late teens or twenties who had mild COVID-19 (a few samples of this study predate the infection). Cell type and time point are not known. Both conserved end residues are part of each CDR3. A D gene is named only where the DNA matches it firmly. Not every row has a clone size; where given, it reads once, few, many or a size class.

18	TRBV7-2	few	TRBD1	TRBJ2-7	TGTGCCAGCAGCTTAGCCGCAACAGGGGGCCCCAGCTCCTACGAGCAGTACTTC	CASSLAATGGPSSYEQYF
17	TRBV16	.	TRBD1	TRBJ2-1	TGTGCCAGCAGCCAATCCTTAGACAGGGTTGTCTACAATGAGCAGTTCTTC	CASSQSLDRVVYNEQFF
12	TRBV11-2	many	.	TRBJ1-5	TGTGCCAGCAGCCAAGACAGGCAGCCCCAGCATTTT	CASSQDRQPQHF
15	TRBV20-1	few	TRBD2	TRBJ2-3	TGCAGTGCTAGAGAAGGCGGGGGGGCCGCAGATACGCAGTATTTT	CSAREGGGAADTQYF
14	TRBV25-1	.	.	TRBJ1-2	TGTGCCAGCAGTGTTACGGGATACAACTATGGCTACACCTTC	CASSVTGYNYGYTF
15	TRBV6-5	few	.	TRBJ1-2	TGTGCCAGCAGTTCGACCGGGGCCAGAAACTATGGCTACACCTTC	CASSSTGARNYGYTF
14	TRBV10-3	.	.	TRBJ2-7	TGTGCCATCAGCGACACGACAATCTCCTACGAGCAGTACTTC	CAISDTTISYEQYF
11	TRBV6-2/TRBV6-3	.	.	TRBJ2-1	TGTGCCAGCAGTCCCTATTATGAGCAGTTCTTC	CASSPYYEQFF
18	TRBV9	.	TRBD2	TRBJ2-1	TGTGCCAGCAGCGTAGGCCCCTTCCTAGCGGGGGGATACAATGAGCAGTTCTTC	CASSVGPFLAGGYNEQFF
14	TRBV20-1	few	TRBD2	TRBJ2-3	TGCAGTGCTGGATCTAGCGGGGGGGCAAATACGCAGTATTTT	CSAGSSGGANTQYF
16	TRBV5-1	few	.	TRBJ2-3	TGCGCCAGCAGCCAGGGGGGGGCCACTAGCACAGATACGCAGTATTTT	CASSQGGATSTDTQYF
13	TRBV28	.	.	TRBJ2-3	TGTGCCAGTCAAACCGGACTGGGAGGCACGCAGTATTTT	CASQTGLGGTQYF
12	TRBV7-2	few	.	TRBJ1-2	TGTGCCAGCAGCTTAGCAGGGAATGGCTACACCTTC	CASSLAGNGYTF
12	TRBV5-1	.	.	TRBJ2-1	TGCGCCAGCAGCGGGTCCGGGCATGAGCAGTTCTTC	CASSGSGHEQFF
15	TRBV9	few	.	TRBJ2-1	TGTGCCAGCAGCGTAGGGGGGGACTCCTACAATGAGCAGTTCTTC	CASSVGGDSYNEQFF
16	TRBV12-3/TRBV12-4	many	TRBD2	TRBJ2-5	TGTGCCAGCAGTTCGTACCGACTAGCGGGGACAGAGACCCAGTACTTC	CASSSYRLAGTETQYF
14	TRBV6-6	.	.	TRBJ2-5	TGTGCCAGCAGTTACGATGACCAAGCGGGGACCCAGTACTTC	CASSYDDQAGTQYF
14	TRBV7-2	few	TRBD2	TRBJ2-4	TGTGCCAGCAGCTGGATAGCGGGGGAGGACATTCAGTACTTC	CASSWIAGEDIQYF
14	TRBV7-2	.	.	TRBJ1-5	TGTGCCAGCAGCGCATACCTCCTCGGGCAGCCCCAGCATTTT	CASSAYLLGQPQHF
14	TRBV29-1	.	.	TRBJ2-5	TGCAGCGTTGCGGCGACAGTTCCTCAAGAGACCCAGTACTTC	CSVAATVPQETQYF
17	TRBV7-2	.	TRBD1	TRBJ2-1	TGTGCCAGCAGCCTAACCGGGACAGGGGGCGGGTACAATGAGCAGTTCTTC	CASSLTGTGGGYNEQFF
14	TRBV6-6	few	TRBD1	TRBJ2-3	TGTGCCAGCAGCCCTGGGACAGGGATGGATACGCAGTATTTT	CASSPGTGMDTQYF
13	TRBV9	.	.	TRBJ1-2	TGTGCCAGCAGCGCGGTCTCGGCCTATGGCTACACCTTC	CASSAVSAYGYTF
14	TRBV6-5	once	.	TRBJ2-5	TGTGCCAGCAGTACGGGGGTTAGTGTAGAGACCCAGTACTTC	CASSTGVSVETQYF
12	TRBV6-6	few	.	TRBJ2-1	TGTGCCAGCAGTTATGGGTTCGATGAGCAGTTCTTC	CASSYGFDEQFF
15	TRBV5-1	few	TRBD2	TRBJ2-5	TGCGCCAGCAGTGTAACCGGGACTAGCGGGGAGACCCAGTACTTC	CASSVTGTSGETQYF
14	TRBV7-2	few	TRBD1	TRBJ2-2	TGTGCCAGCAAGTACAGGGGGGACACCGGGGAGCTGTTTTTT	CASKYRGDTGELFF
13	TRBV30	few	.	TRBJ1-6	TGTGCCTGGAGTGTACAGGATAATTCACCCCTCCACTTT	CAWSVQDNSPLHF
14	TRBV10-3	.	.	TRBJ1-2	TGTGCCATCAGTGAGCCGAGGAAGCCCTATGGCTACACCTTC	CAISEPRKPYGYTF
15	TRBV5-1	few	.	TRBJ1-1	TGCGCCAGCAGCTGGGACCCCGGATTGAACACTGAAGCTTTCTTT	CASSWDPGLNTEAFF
14	TRBV9	.	TRBD1	TRBJ2-7	TGTGCCAGCAGCGTAGGGGGACAGACCTACGAGCAGTACTTC	CASSVGGQTYEQYF
13	TRBV4-3	few	TRBD1	TRBJ1-2	TGCGCCAGCAGCGGGGATACAGGGGAAGGCTACACCTTC	CASSGDTGEGYTF
15	TRBV5-1	many	TRBD1	TRBJ2-5	TGCGCCAGCAGCTTGGCTAGGACAGGATCAGAGACCCAGTACTTC	CASSLARTGSETQYF